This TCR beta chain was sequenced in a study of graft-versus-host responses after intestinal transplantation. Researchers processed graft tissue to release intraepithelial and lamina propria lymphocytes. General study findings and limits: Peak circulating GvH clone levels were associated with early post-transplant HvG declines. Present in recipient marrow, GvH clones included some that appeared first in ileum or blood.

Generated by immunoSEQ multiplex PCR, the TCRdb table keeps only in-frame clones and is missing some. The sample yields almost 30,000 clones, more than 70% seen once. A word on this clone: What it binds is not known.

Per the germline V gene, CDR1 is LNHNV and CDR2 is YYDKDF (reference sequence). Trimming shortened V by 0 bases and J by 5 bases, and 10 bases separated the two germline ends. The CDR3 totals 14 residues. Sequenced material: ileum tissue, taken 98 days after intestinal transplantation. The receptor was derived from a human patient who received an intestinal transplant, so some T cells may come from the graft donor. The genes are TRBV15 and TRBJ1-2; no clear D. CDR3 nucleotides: TGTGCCACCAGCAGAGAGCCACCGTGGTATGGCTACACCTTC. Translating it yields CATSREPPWYGYTF.